These 3 T cell receptor beta chains were all obtained from the same sample, sequenced in a study of T cell responses to AZD1222 COVID-19 vaccine. Generated by immunoSEQ multiplex PCR, the TCRdb table keeps only in-frame clones and is missing some. The repertoire holds 150,000 or so clones, 75% to 90% seen once, with approximately 6% in the top ten. The source material was peripheral blood, sampled on day 0 of AZD1222 vaccination. Source of these receptors: an adult in good health.

The V and J genes are TRBV9 and TRBJ2-7; TRBD1 might be the D (7 bases). V shed 4 bases and J shed 2 bases, with 25 bases lying between them. Germline V gene lookup returns CDR1 SGDLS and CDR2 YYNGEE. This CDR3 is built from 18 residues. CDR3 coding DNA: TGTGCCAGCAGCCAGTCCGCGGCGGGACAGCAAAACCCCTACGAGCAGTACTTC. It yields the protein CASSQSAAGQQNPYEQYF.

The rearrangement links TRBV5-1 to TRBJ1-1; tentatively, D is TRBD1 (6 bases). CDR1 is SGHRS and CDR2 is YFSETQ in the germline V gene. V was pared by 5 bases and J by 4 bases, with 18 bases between. The CDR3 is 15 residues long. CDR3 in amino acids: CASRVSQGLGTEAFF. CDR3 in DNA: TGCGCCAGCAGGGTTTCACAGGGCTTGGGCACTGAAGCTTTCTTT.

The gene calls are TRBV11-1 and TRBJ1-1; unclear D gene. The CDR3 runs 16 residues. Trimming took 5 bases from V and 3 from J, leaving 19 bases between them. Germline CDR1 reads SGHAT; CDR2 reads FQDESV (reference sequence). The CDR3 DNA sequence: TGTGCCAGCAGCCCCAGAGTGGCCTTAAGGGACACTGAAGCTTTCTTT. This sequence encodes CASSPRVALRDTEAFF.